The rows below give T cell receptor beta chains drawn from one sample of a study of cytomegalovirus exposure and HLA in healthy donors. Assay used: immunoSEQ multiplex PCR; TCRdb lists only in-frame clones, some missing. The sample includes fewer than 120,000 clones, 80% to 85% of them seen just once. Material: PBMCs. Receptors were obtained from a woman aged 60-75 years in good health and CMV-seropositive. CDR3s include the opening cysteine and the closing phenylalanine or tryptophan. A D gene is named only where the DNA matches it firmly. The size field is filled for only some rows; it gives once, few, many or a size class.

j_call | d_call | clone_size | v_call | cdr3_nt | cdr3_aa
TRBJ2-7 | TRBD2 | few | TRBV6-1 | TGTGCCAGCAGTGAAACGGAGTTTTATAGCGGGAGGGCCTCTCGTCACGAGCAGTACTTC | CASSETEFYSGRASRHEQYF
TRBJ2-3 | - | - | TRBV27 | TGTGCCAGCAGGCCCTACAGCACAGATACGCAGTATTTT | CASRPYSTDTQYF
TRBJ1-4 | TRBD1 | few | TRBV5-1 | TGCGCCAGCAGCCGCCGGGACAGGGTCGGGCGTTATAATGAAAAACTGTTTTTT | CASSRRDRVGRYNEKLFF
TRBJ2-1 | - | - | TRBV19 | TGTGCAGGAAGGAGCGGTGAGCAGTTCTTC | CAGRSGEQFF
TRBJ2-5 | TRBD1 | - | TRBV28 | TGTGCCAGCAGTTTGCGACAGGGGGTGGTAGAGACCCAGTACTTC | CASSLRQGVVETQYF
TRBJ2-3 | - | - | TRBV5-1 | TGCGCCAGCAGCCCATCGGACTTCAGAGATACGCAGTATTTT | CASSPSDFRDTQYF
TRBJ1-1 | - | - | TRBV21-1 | TGTGCCAGCAGCAAAATAACCAGGCAGGGGAAGAACACTGAAGCTTTCTTT | CASSKITRQGKNTEAFF
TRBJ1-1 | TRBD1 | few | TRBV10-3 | TGTGCCATCTCGGGACAGCCGAACACTGAAGCTTTCTTT | CAISGQPNTEAFF
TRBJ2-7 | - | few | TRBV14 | TGTGCCAGCAGCCGCTACGTCGGCGGGGCTTACGAGCAGTACTTC | CASSRYVGGAYEQYF
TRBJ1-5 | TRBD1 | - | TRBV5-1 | TGCGCCAGCAGCTACGGGACAGCCGATCAGCCCCAGCATTTT | CASSYGTADQPQHF
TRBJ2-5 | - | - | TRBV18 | TGTGCCAGCTCACCGATCGGGGAGACCCAGTACTTC | CASSPIGETQYF
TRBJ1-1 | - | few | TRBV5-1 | TGCGCCAGCGTCGGCAGAACAGGCTTAAACACTGAAGCTTTCTTT | CASVGRTGLNTEAFF
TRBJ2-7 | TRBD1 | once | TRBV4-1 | TGCGCCAGCAGCCAAGGACAGGGGAACTACGAGCAGTACTTC | CASSQGQGNYEQYF
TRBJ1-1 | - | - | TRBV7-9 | TGTGCCAGCAGCTTAGGGGACTCGACTGAAGCTTTCTTT | CASSLGDSTEAFF
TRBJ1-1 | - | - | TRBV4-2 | TGTGCCAGCAGCCAGCGGCATACTGAAGCTTTCTTT | CASSQRHTEAFF
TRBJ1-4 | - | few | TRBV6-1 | TGTGCCAGCAAACAGGGCGGTGAAAAACTGTTTTTT | CASKQGGEKLFF
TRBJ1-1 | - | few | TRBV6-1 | TGTGCCAGCAGTGAAGGAAACAGGCACTCTGAAGCTTTCTTT | CASSEGNRHSEAFF
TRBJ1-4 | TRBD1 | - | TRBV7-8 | TGTGCCAGCAGCCCATCACAGGGGGACGAAAAACTGTTTTTT | CASSPSQGDEKLFF
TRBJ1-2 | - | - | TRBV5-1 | TGCGCCAGCAGCTTTTACGGGGGAGATGGCTACACCTTC | CASSFYGGDGYTF
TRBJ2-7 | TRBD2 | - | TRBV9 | TGTGCCAGCAGCGATGCTAGCGGGAGTTACGAGCAGTACTTC | CASSDASGSYEQYF
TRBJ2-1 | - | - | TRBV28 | TGTGCCAGCAGTTTAGCGGCAGGGGTTTACAATGAGCAGTTCTTC | CASSLAAGVYNEQFF
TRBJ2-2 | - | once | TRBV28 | TGTGCCAGCAGTTCCCCGGGGAGAACCGGGGAGCTGTTTTTT | CASSSPGRTGELFF
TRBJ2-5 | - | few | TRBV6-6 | TGTGCCAGCAGTTACGGACAAAAAGAGACCCAGTACTTC | CASSYGQKETQYF
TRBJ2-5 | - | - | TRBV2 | TGTGCCAGCAGCGATGACATTTACCAAGAGACCCAGTACTTC | CASSDDIYQETQYF
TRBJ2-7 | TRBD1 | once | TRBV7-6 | TGTGCCAGCAGCTTAGCTGACAGGGGGCGAACCTACGAGCAGTACTTC | CASSLADRGRTYEQYF
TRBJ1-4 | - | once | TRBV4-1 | TGCGCCAGCAGCCAATTAGGACAGTTCGAAGAAAAACTGTTTTTT | CASSQLGQFEEKLFF
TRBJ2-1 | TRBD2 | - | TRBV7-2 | TGTGCCAGCAGCTCGGGACTAGCGGACTACAATGAGCAGTTCTTC | CASSSGLADYNEQFF
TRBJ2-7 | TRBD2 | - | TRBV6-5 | TGTGCCAGCAGTTCTCCGGCTAGCGGGACATACGAGCAGTACTTC | CASSSPASGTYEQYF
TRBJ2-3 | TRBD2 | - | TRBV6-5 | TGTGCCAGCAGTTACTCCGTAGCGGGAGGGGCAGATACGCAGTATTTT | CASSYSVAGGADTQYF
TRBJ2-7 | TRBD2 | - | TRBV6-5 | TGTGCCAGCAACAACCGGGGGGGGCTCTACGAGCAGTACTTC | CASNNRGGLYEQYF
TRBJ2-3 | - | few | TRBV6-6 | TGTGCCAGCAGTTCTTTCAGCACAGATACGCAGTATTTT | CASSSFSTDTQYF
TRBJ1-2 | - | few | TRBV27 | TGTGCCAGCAGTTGGGCCGGATACTATGGCTACACCTTC | CASSWAGYYGYTF
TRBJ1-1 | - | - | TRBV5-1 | TGCGCCAGCAACCCAGGCGACGGGGGGAACACTGAAGCTTTCTTT | CASNPGDGGNTEAFF
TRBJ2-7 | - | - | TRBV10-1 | TGCGCCAGCAGTGAACCAGGGACCTACGAGCAGTACTTC | CASSEPGTYEQYF
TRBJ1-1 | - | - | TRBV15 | TGTGCCACCAGCAGAGAGCCCGGACAGATTGGATCAAATGAAGCTTTCTTT | CATSREPGQIGSNEAFF
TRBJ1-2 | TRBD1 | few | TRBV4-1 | TGCGCCAGCAGCCAAAGGGACAGAAATTATGGCTACACCTTC | CASSQRDRNYGYTF
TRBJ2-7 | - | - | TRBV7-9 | TGTGCCAGCAGCTGGCGAGGACAGACGTCCTACGAGCAGTACTTC | CASSWRGQTSYEQYF
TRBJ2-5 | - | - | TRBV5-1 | TGCGCCAGCAGCCCGTTGTCCAGGCCCGATGAGACCCAGTACTTC | CASSPLSRPDETQYF
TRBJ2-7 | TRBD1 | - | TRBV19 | TGTGCCAGTAGTATAGCCTCCGGGACAGGGGTCGAGCAGTACTTC | CASSIASGTGVEQYF
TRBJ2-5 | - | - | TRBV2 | TGTGCCAGCAGGGCAGGGGGGTCGGAGACCCAGTACTTC | CASRAGGSETQYF
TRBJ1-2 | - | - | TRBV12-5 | TGTGCTAGTGGTTTGGGCATTAGCTATGGCTACACCTTC | CASGLGISYGYTF
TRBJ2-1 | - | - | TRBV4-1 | TGCGCCAGCAGCCAAGATCCCAGGGGCCTCTACAATGAGCAGTTCTTC | CASSQDPRGLYNEQFF
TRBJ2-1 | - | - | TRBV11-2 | TGTGCCAGCAGCTTAGAGGGGGCTGGTTGGAATGAGCAGTTCTTC | CASSLEGAGWNEQFF
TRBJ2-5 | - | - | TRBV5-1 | TGCGCCAGCAGCCAGTACCAAGAGACCCAGTACTTC | CASSQYQETQYF
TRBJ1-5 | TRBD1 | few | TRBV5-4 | TGTGCCAGCAGCCGACAGGGGACTCAGCCCCAGCATTTT | CASSRQGTQPQHF
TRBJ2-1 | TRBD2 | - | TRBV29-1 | TGCAGCGTAGCCGGGACTAGCGGGAGGAGAACGGTGATCAATGAGCAGTTCTTC | CSVAGTSGRRTVINEQFF
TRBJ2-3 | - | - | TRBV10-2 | TGCGCCAGCAGTGGGGAGGCAAGCACAGATACGCAGTATTTT | CASSGEASTDTQYF
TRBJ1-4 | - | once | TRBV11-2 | TGTGCCAGCGGCCTGGGGGGAGCCGCTAATGAAAAACTGTTTTTT | CASGLGGAANEKLFF
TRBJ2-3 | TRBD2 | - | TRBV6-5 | TGTGCCAGCAGCAAGGGACTAGCGGGCACAGATACGCAGTATTTT | CASSKGLAGTDTQYF
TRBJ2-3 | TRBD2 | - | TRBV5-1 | TGCGCCAGCAGCTTGGGTCTAGCGGGAGGGGATACGCAGTATTTT | CASSLGLAGGDTQYF
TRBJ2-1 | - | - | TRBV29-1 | TGCAGCGTGGATAGGGAGTTTGGGTACAATGAGCAGTTCTTC | CSVDREFGYNEQFF
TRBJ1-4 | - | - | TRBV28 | TGTGCCAGCGGGCAAGGATCTGAAAAACTGTTTTTT | CASGQGSEKLFF
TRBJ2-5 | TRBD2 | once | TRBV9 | TGTGCCAGCAGCGTAGGAGGCACCTCGACTAGCGGAAAAGAGACCCAGTACTTC | CASSVGGTSTSGKETQYF
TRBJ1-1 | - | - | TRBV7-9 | TGTGCCAGCAGCCGAAATACAGGGCAGACTGAAGCTTTCTTT | CASSRNTGQTEAFF